What follows describes a single T cell receptor (beta chain). The antigen is unknown. This entry belongs to a study of vaccination effects on CD4 cells after COVID-19. The culture ran for nine to ten days, and then CD4+ T cells were isolated. Libraries were prepared by immunoSEQ multiplex PCR; TCRdb keeps only in-frame clonotypes and omits some of them. The table has over 65,000 clones, approximately 80% seen once; the top ten hold around 2.1%. The ends were cut back, 3 bases at V and 3 bases at J, with 21 bases in the middle. CDR3 length: 18 amino acids. Germline CDR1 reads SEHNR; CDR2 reads FQNEAQ (reference sequence).

The sample consisted of CD4+ T cells from PBMCs cultured without peptide, taken before COVID-19 vaccination. The chain carries TRBV7-9 and TRBJ1-5; D may be TRBD1 (6 bases). This clonotype was sampled from a human donor who received a COVID-19 vaccine. This chain's CDR3 is CASSFLVVTGDDNQPQHF. DNA for the CDR3: TGTGCCAGCAGCTTCCTTGTTGTGACAGGCGACGACAATCAGCCCCAGCATTTT.